Sequencing of this T cell receptor (beta chain) was carried out in a study of radiation and T cells in renal cell carcinoma (TCRdb year 2020). At the level of the whole study: In total, 50 to 60 samples, comprising some 25 tumors and roughly 27 peripheral blood samples, were subjected to TCR beta sequencing. The final blood draw took place at 4 weeks after radiation, the same time as nephrectomy. A total of 4 million to 5 million unique CDR3 nucleotide sequences, encoding around 2.7 million unique CDR3 amino acid sequences, were found across all 50 or so samples.

TCR beta libraries were generated from genomic DNA with the immunoSEQ kit, following the manufacturer's recommendations. Library preparation used a first multiplex PCR with proprietary primers, then a second PCR adding unique barcodes, with bead cleanups after each round. A kit-provided positive control reaction and a negative control reaction were included in every sample batch. The final libraries were assessed on an Agilent 4200 TapeStation D1000 ScreenTape, pooled by volume, and quantified by qPCR. Sequencing was performed on an Illumina NextSeq500 using a MidOutput 150-cycle cartridge, with 156 Read1 cycles, 15 Index1 cycles, and the kit custom primers. The pooled library was loaded at around 1.1 pM, and roughly 18% PhiX control was spiked in. On the study's bioinformatics: Vendor-processed data were analyzed in R, with a clonotype defined as all T cells sharing the same CDR3 nucleotide sequence. For clone abundance analyses, frequencies were normalized to the 10,000 most abundant clones per sample. Before analysis, public T cell clones were removed, and these numbered fewer than five per sample on average. An abundance difference of at least 32-fold between compartments was the criterion for calling clonotypes tumor-enriched or baseline blood-enriched. Clonotypes expanded or contracted between blood time points were identified with a beta-binomial differential abundance model. The Baroni-Urbani and Buser coefficient was used to measure tumor-blood repertoire similarity, and groups were compared with two-tailed Wilcoxon tests in R. Held by TCRdb, this immuneACCESS table contains in-frame sequences only and omits some clones. Under half of the omission traces to an unresolved V gene where checked; the cause of the rest is unknown. That table supplies the V and J calls and clone size; D and trimming were determined from the DNA. The sample has 150,000 to 200,000 clones on record, about 88% of them singletons. The biggest ten clones account for roughly 10% of the sample.

Paper-wide results and their limitations: Tracking of blood repertoire dynamics stopped at approximately 4 weeks after treatment, with no follow-up past that point. With a single-armed trial design, the study had no way to address how radiation dose or scheduling affects the TCR repertoire. Because no pretreatment tumor biopsies were available, whether clonotypes were present in the tumor at baseline could not be determined. In blood, the top tumor clonotypes increased from baseline to 2 weeks after radiation and then shrank by 4 weeks, which suggests a temporary expansion of tumor-resident clones.

About this clone itself: Its antigen is unknown. Base quality data are lacking; no much larger clone is found one base away.

The time point label, read with the paper, signifies: blood 4 weeks post-SBRT, at nephrectomy. The sample's treatment or condition label is to be understood as: 15 Gy SBRT to primary tumor, nephrectomy 4 weeks later. The samples were obtained from a clinical trial, where primary renal cell carcinomas were treated with 15 Gy stereotactic body radiation therapy and then removed by nephrectomy 4 weeks afterward. To follow tumor-enriched clonotypes, serial peripheral blood was collected from radiation-treated patients at baseline and at 2 weeks and 4 weeks after SBRT. Every patient's renal cell carcinoma showed clear cell pathology. Genomic DNA for TCR sequencing was prepared using the QIAamp DNA Blood Mini Kit (Qiagen). The analyses included only samples that passed all quality control checks. Counted from cysteine to phenylalanine, this CDR3 has 13 amino acids. The CDR3 DNA has 39 bases and is translated from base 1. Taken from the germline V gene, the CDR1 and CDR2 loops are SGHDT and YYEEEE. The junction shows trimming of 1 base on V and 3 bases on J, plus 8 bases between the germline ends.

The sequence was collected from a woman aged 50 to 60 with renal cell carcinoma. The sequences come from blood, collected from a patient whose treatment included radiotherapy and nephrectomy. Rearrangement joined TRBV5-6 to TRBJ2-7; the D gene is perhaps TRBD2, from 5 matching bases. The nucleotide sequence is given as TGTGCCAGCAGCTTGCTGAGGGTCTACGAGCAGTACTTC. Translated, it gives CASSLLRVYEQYF.